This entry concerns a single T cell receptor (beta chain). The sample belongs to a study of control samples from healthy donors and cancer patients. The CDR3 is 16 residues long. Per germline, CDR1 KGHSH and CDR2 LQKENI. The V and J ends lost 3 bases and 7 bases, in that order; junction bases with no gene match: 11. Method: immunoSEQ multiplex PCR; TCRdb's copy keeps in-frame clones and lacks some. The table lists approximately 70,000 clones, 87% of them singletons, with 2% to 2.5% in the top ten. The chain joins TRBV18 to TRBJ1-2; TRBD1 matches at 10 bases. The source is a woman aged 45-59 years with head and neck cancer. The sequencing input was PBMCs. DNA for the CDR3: TGTGCCAGCTCACCCGGGACAGGGGTCGTTCTTAGTGGCTACACCTTC. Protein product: CASSPGTGVVLSGYTF.